Following are 14 T cell receptor beta chains from one sample sequenced in a study of cytomegalovirus exposure and HLA in healthy donors. 13 Jbeta primers and 60 Vbeta primers were used for the PCR. The table came from immunoSEQ multiplex PCR; TCRdb's copy has only in-frame clones and leaves some out. The sample includes 110,000 to 150,000 clones, 65% to 75% of them seen just once. Sequencing was performed on PBMCs. These TCRs come from a man aged 60 to 75 in good health and CMV-seronegative.

The V gene is TRBV29-1, the J gene TRBJ2-5, with TRBD2 as a possible D gene (6 bases). Trimming shortened V by 6 bases and J by 2 bases, and 19 bases separated the two germline ends. Germline CDR1 reads SQVTM; CDR2 reads ANQGSEA. There are 15 residues in the CDR3. CDR3 in amino acids: CSVTIPGLQQETQYF. CDR3 in DNA: TGCAGCGTCACAATTCCGGGACTCCAACAAGAGACCCAGTACTTC.

The chain is built from TRBV28 and TRBJ1-1; tentatively, D is TRBD1 (5 bases). The CDR3 is 15 residues long. V dropped 4 bases and J dropped 0 bases, with 12 bases sitting between them. In germline, CDR1 is MDHEN, CDR2 SYDVKM. The CDR3 region has the DNA TGTGCCAGCAGTTCGTATGGGGCGGTGAACACTGAAGCTTTCTTT. Amino acids: CASSSYGAVNTEAFF.

The chain carries TRBV9 and TRBJ2-2; tentative D call: TRBD1 (6 bases). V lost 4 bases and J lost 1, with 14 bases in between. The germline V gene encodes CDR1 SGDLS and CDR2 YYNGEE. This CDR3 is built from 16 residues. The DNA for the CDR3 is TGTGCCAGCAGCCCCCTGACAGGACGGAACACCGGGGAGCTGTTTTTT. Translating it yields CASSPLTGRNTGELFF. Based on the CDR3 plus reference TRBV9 and TRBJ2-2, the full variable domain is DSGVTQTPKHLITATGQRVTLRCSPRSGDLSVYWYQQSLDQGLQFLIQYYNGEERAKGNILERFSAQQFPDLHSELNLSSLELGDSALYFCASSPLTGRNTGELFFGEGSRLTVL.

The chain employs TRBV25-1 and TRBJ2-7; TRBD1 might be the D (6 bases). This CDR3 contains 14 residues. Per germline, CDR1 MGHDK and CDR2 SYGVNS. V dropped 8 bases and J dropped 3 bases, with 17 bases sitting between them. The CDR3 nucleotides read TGTGCCAGCGGTAGCCGGGACACCTTCTACGAGCAGTACTTC. Protein sequence: CASGSRDTFYEQYF.

This clone was detected once. The chain is built from TRBV7-2 and TRBJ2-3; a weak D match, TRBD2 (6 bases). The CDR3 runs 15 residues. Germline V gene lookup returns CDR1 SGHTA and CDR2 FQGNSA. V lost 3 bases, J lost 6 bases, and 16 bases lay in between. The CDR3 loop is CASSLATGAGDTQYF. The CDR3 DNA reads as TGTGCCAGCAGCTTGGCTACCGGGGCGGGGGATACGCAGTATTTT.

The chain recombines TRBV19 with TRBJ2-7; 9 bases line up with TRBD2. Germline CDR1 reads LNHDA; CDR2 reads SQIVND (reference sequence). V lost 3 bases to trimming and J lost 4 bases; unmatched junction nucleotides: 7. This CDR3 spans 15 amino acids. The CDR3 protein is CASSIVAGVSYEQYF. The CDR3, as DNA: TGTGCCAGTAGTATCGTAGCGGGAGTATCTTACGAGCAGTACTTC.

This chain connects TRBV5-1 to TRBJ2-2; perhaps TRBD2 as D (5 bases). The V and J ends lost 5 bases and 6 bases respectively, with 20 bases between them. Looked up from germline, CDR1 is SGHRS and CDR2 is YFSETQ. The CDR3 spans 16 residues. Written as DNA, the CDR3 is TGCGCCAGCAGTCGCTCCGGGATCTCAACAGCCGGGGAGCTGTTTTTT. Translated: CASSRSGISTAGELFF.

The chain employs TRBV19 and TRBJ2-2, with TRBD2 identical over 9 bases. Trimming cost V 3 bases and J 0 bases; bases outside gene matches: 2. CDR1 and CDR2 from the germline V gene are LNHDA and SQIVND (reference sequence). CDR3 length: 16 amino acids. The CDR3 region has the DNA TGTGCCAGTAGTATTGGACTAGCGACGAACACCGGGGAGCTGTTTTTT. Protein sequence: CASSIGLATNTGELFF.

This chain links TRBV19 with TRBJ2-1, with 7 bases that match TRBD2. Germline CDR1 and CDR2: LNHDA and SQIVND (reference sequence). The CDR3 spans 15 residues. V lost 8 bases and J lost 7; bases outside the gene matches: 14. The CDR3 spells CASGPAGVGGNEQFF. Written as DNA, the CDR3 is TGTGCCAGTGGACCCGCGGGAGTCGGAGGGAATGAGCAGTTCTTC.

This chain connects TRBV9 to TRBJ2-1, with TRBD1 as a possible D gene (7 bases). In germline, CDR1 is SGDLS, CDR2 YYNGEE. V was clipped by 3 bases and J by 9 bases, with 22 bases between them. The CDR3 has 16 residues. The CDR3 nucleotides are TGTGCCAGCAGCGCCAGACAGGGTCCGGGAGAGGTTGAGCAGTTCTTC. Residues: CASSARQGPGEVEQFF.

This chain joins TRBV19 and TRBJ1-1, with D uncertain. Trimming shortened V by 6 bases and J by 0 bases, and 14 bases separated the two germline ends. This CDR3 spans 15 amino acids. The germline V gene encodes CDR1 LNHDA and CDR2 SQIVND (reference sequence). CDR3 sequence (DNA): TGTGCCAGTAGCCCGGAGAGGGTGGTGAACACTGAAGCTTTCTTT. The encoded protein is CASSPERVVNTEAFF.

This clone was observed once. CDR3 bases: TGCAGCGTTGTGGCCGGGACTAGCGGGATCTACAATGAGCAGTTCTTC. It translates to CSVVAGTSGIYNEQFF. The chain combines TRBV29-1 with TRBJ2-1, with 13 bases that match TRBD2. The CDR3 runs to 16 residues. J was trimmed by 3 bases and V by 4 bases; bases with no gene match: 6. Germline lookup yields CDR1 SQVTM and CDR2 ANQGSEA.

The V gene is TRBV28, the J gene TRBJ2-3; D call uncertain. The CDR3 covers 13 residues. CDR1 and CDR2 (germline): MDHEN, SYDVKM. Between the trimmed V and J ends, which lost 4 bases and 3 bases, there was a span of 8 bases. CDR3 nucleotide sequence: TGTGCCAGCAGTTCAATCCTAACAGATACGCAGTATTTT. Its translation is CASSSILTDTQYF.

The chain combines TRBV7-2 with TRBJ2-7; D call uncertain. Germline V gives CDR1 SGHTA, CDR2 FQGNSA. The CDR3 consists of 14 residues. V lost 3 bases, J lost 2 bases, and 11 bases lay in between. CDR3: CASSFLPTAYEQYF. CDR3 nucleotides: TGTGCCAGCAGCTTCCTTCCCACAGCCTACGAGCAGTACTTC.